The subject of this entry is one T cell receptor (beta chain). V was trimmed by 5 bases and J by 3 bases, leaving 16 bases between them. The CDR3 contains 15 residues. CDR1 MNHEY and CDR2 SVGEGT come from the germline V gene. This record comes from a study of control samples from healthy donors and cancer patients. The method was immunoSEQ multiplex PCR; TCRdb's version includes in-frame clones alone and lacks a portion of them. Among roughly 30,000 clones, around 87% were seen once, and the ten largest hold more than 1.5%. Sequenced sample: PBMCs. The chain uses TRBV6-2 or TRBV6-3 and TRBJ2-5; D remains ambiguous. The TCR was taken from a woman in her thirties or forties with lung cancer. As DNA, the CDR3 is TGTGCCAGCAGTCTTACAGCAACCTACGAAGAGACCCAGTACTTC. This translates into CASSLTATYEETQYF.